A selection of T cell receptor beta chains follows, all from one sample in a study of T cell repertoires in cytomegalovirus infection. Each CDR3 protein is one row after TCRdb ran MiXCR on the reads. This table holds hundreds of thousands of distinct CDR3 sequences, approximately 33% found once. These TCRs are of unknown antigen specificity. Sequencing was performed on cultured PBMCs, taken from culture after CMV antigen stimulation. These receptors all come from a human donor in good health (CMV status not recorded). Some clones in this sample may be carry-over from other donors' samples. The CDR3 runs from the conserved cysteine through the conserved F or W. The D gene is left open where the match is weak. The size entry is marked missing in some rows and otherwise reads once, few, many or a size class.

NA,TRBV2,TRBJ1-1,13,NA,TGTGCCAGCAGTGGAGGGCCCTCCCGCGAACTCTCATTT,CASSGGPSRELSF
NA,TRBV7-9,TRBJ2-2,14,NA,TGTGCCAGCAGCTTAGTGGTGAGCACCGGGGAGCTGTTTTTT,CASSLVVSTGELFF
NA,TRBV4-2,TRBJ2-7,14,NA,TGTGCCAGCAGTCGATTAACAGGCCCCTACGAGCAGTACTTC,CASSRLTGPYEQYF
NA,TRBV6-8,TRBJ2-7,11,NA,TGTGCCAGCAGCCGAGACCGCGAGCAGTACTTC,CASSRDREQYF
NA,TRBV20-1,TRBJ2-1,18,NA,TGCAGTGCTAGAGTTAGTCGCGCCGCTAAGAGCTCCTACAATGAGCAGTTCTTC,CSARVSRAAKSSYNEQFF
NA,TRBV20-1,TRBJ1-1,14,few,TGCAGTGCTAGAGACCCAGGGTCGAACACTGAAGCTTTCTTT,CSARDPGSNTEAFF
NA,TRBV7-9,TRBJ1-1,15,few,TGTGCCAGCAGCTTAGGGGTCCTGGGGCACACTGAAGCTTTCTTT,CASSLGVLGHTEAFF
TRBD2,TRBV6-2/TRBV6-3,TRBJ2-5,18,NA,TGTGCCAGCAGTTACTCTTTATTAAGCGGGAGAGGTCAAGAGACCCAGTACTTC,CASSYSLLSGRGQETQYF
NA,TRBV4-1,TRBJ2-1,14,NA,TGCGCCAGCAGCCAAGCTCTAGTAGACAATGAGCAGTTCTTC,CASSQALVDNEQFF
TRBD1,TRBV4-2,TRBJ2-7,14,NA,TGTGCCAGCAGCCAAGACCAGGGGGCGATCGAGCAGTACTTC,CASSQDQGAIEQYF
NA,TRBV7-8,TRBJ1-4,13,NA,TGTGCCAGCAGCTCCTCAACTAATGAAAAACTGTTTTTT,CASSSSTNEKLFF
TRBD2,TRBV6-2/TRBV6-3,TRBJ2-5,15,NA,TGTGCCAGCAGTTACCCCACTAGCGACCAAGAGACCCAGTACTTC,CASSYPTSDQETQYF
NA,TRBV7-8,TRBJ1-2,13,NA,TGTGCCAGCAGCTTAGGGGCAGTCTATGGCTACACCTTC,CASSLGAVYGYTF
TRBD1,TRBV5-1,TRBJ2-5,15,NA,TGCGCCAGCAGCTTGTTCCTCGGGACAGGGGAGACCCAGTACTTC,CASSLFLGTGETQYF
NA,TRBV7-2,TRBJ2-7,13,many,TGTGCCAGCAGCTTAGCGACTCACTACGAGCAGTACTTC,CASSLATHYEQYF
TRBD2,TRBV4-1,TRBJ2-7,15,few,TGCGCCAGCAGCCCGATACTAGCGGGAGGGTTCGAGCAGTACTTC,CASSPILAGGFEQYF
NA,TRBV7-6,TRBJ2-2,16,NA,TGTGCCAGCACCCCCAGAGTGGGGGTAAACACCGGGGAGCTGTTTTTT,CASTPRVGVNTGELFF
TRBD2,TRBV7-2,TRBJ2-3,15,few,TGTGCCAGCAGCTTTAACGGGGGGGCGGCAGATACGCAGTATTTT,CASSFNGGAADTQYF
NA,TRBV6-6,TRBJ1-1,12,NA,TGTGCCAGCAGTCAAGGACAGTGGGAAGCTTTCTTT,CASSQGQWEAFF
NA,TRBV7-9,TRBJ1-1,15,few,TGTGCCAGCAGCCCAGACAGTATAGCTTTCACTGAAGCTTTCTTT,CASSPDSIAFTEAFF
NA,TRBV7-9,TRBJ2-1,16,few,TGTGCCAGCAGCTTTAGGGCCCAAAGCTCCTACAATGAGCAGTTCTTC,CASSFRAQSSYNEQFF
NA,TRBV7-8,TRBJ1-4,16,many,TGTGCCAGCAGCTTAGGACCTTCGGGAACTAATGAAAAACTGTTTTTT,CASSLGPSGTNEKLFF